The clone carrying this T cell receptor beta chain was observed many times. The data were taken from a study of T cell repertoires in cytomegalovirus infection. TCRdb re-called the reads with MiXCR, one entry per CDR3 protein. The data show 480,000 or so distinct CDR3 sequences, about 11% seen once. The CDR3 is 14 amino acids. V lost 5 bases and J 5 bases, leaving 13 bases between the germline ends. Specimen: PBMCs. The sequence was obtained from a human donor in good health (CMV status not recorded). Some clones in this sample may be carry-over from other donors' samples. The chain recombines TRBV12-3 or TRBV12-4 with TRBJ1-5, with D hard to call. CDR3 nucleotides: TGTGCCAGCAGTCCCTCCGCGGTTTATCAGCCCCAGCATTTT. This translates into CASSPSAVYQPQHF.